This record covers a single T cell receptor beta chain. What it binds is unknown. Germline V gene lookup returns CDR1 SEHNR and CDR2 FQNEAQ (reference sequence). Trimming removed 4 bases from V and 4 bases from J, with 10 bases in between. The CDR3 runs to 13 residues. Using immunoSEQ multiplex PCR, the repertoire was profiled, and TCRdb retains in-frame clones only, with some absent. The repertoire holds tens of thousands of clones, with roughly 89% as singletons. The record originates from a study of OX40 agonist ivuxolimab in advanced cancers. Study-wide results and limits: The antigen specificity of the peripheral T cells (those that were expanded) was not determined. Relative to CD4+ cells, CD8+ T cells on average had more expanded clones. Doses of 0.1 to 3.0 mg/kg were accompanied by clonal expansion of CD4+ and CD8+ blood T cells by week 6.

The V gene is TRBV7-9, the J gene TRBJ2-5, with D possibly matching TRBD2 (6 bases). The source was CD4+ or CD8+ T cells sorted from blood, collected in a trial of the OX40 agonist ivuxolimab. The sequence was obtained from an adult with an advanced solid tumor such as melanoma, head and neck, liver or kidney cancer. The CDR3 DNA is TGTGCCAGCAGCTCTTCCGGGGGAGAGACCCAGTACTTC. Amino acid sequence: CASSSSGGETQYF.